This T cell receptor (beta chain) was retrieved from a study of naive and memory T cell subsets. Study-level results: Clonotypes here are unpaired alpha or beta chain sequences. Expression changes during T cell differentiation may affect RNA-based TCR counts. Naive and memory subsets had different power law exponents for TCR abundance.

Comment on this clonotype: The antigen remains undetermined.

Two oligonucleotides, mixed equimolar, formed the beta constant-region primer covering TRBC1 and TRBC2. Four rounds of PCR amplified the ligated cDNA using nested alpha and beta constant-region primers plus SP2. TCRdb processed the UMI-ligation and nested PCR reads anew with MiXCR; each CDR3 protein has one entry. The sample has 9,700 or so distinct CDR3 sequences, 5.5% to 7% seen once. After CD4 positive bead selection, the CD4-negative fraction gave CD8 T cells. V was cut by 0 bases and J by 1 base, with 4 bases left in between. The CDR3 has 15 amino acids. Germline CDR1 LGHNA, CDR2 YSLEER. This rearrangement joins TRBV4-3 to TRBJ2-6; D gene ambiguous. The clonotype originates from a human donor in good health. The source material was CD4+ TEMRA cells from blood. Noted subset: effector memory re-expressing CD45RA, CD45RA+ CD27-. For the CDR3, the DNA is TGCGCCAGCAGCCAAGAAGGGTCTGGGGCCAACGTCCTGACTTTC. This translates into CASSQEGSGANVLTF.